Presented here are 28 T cell receptor beta chains from one specimen sequenced in a study of prognosis after radiotherapy for stage I lung cancer. CDR3 of TCR beta was amplified from genomic DNA via a two-round multiplex PCR. The authors ran first-round PCR with primers specific to each TRBV and TRBJ gene. TCRdb reprocessed the multiplex PCR reads via MiXCR and lists one record per CDR3 protein. The sample contains about 18,000 distinct CDR3 sequences, around 55% of which appear only once. The sequences come from PBMCs, collected before or after stereotactic body radiation therapy (not recorded which). The source of these receptors is a donor over 45 with non-small cell lung cancer.

This clonotype is a singleton in its sample. This likely stems from a read error, as it lies one base from a far larger clone. The CDR3 coding sequence is TGTGCCAGCAGCTCCTGTGAGGACAATGAGCAGTTCTTC. Amino acid sequence: CASSSCEDNEQFF. This chain uses TRBV7-9 with TRBJ2-1; D call uncertain. Germline V lookup: CDR1 SEHNR, CDR2 FQNEAQ (reference sequence). Trimming removed 4 bases from V and 5 bases from J, with 9 bases in between. CDR3 length: 13 residues.

This chain uses TRBV5-6 with TRBJ2-2; 8 nucleotides agree with TRBD2. Germline loops: CDR1 SGHDT, CDR2 YYEEEE. CDR3 size: 14 residues. The J segment lost 9 bases and the V segment lost 2 bases, leaving 6 bases of the junction unmatched. CDR3 protein: CASSFSIAGRELFF. CDR3 sequence (DNA): TGTGCCAGCAGCTTTTCTATAGCGGGAAGGGAGCTGTTTTTT. Drawing the rest from reference TRBV5-6 and TRBJ2-2, the complete variable domain is DAGVTQSPTHLIKTRGQQVTLRCSPKSGHDTVSWYQQALGQGPQFIFQYYEEEERQRGNFPDRFSGHQFPNYSSELNVNALLLGDSALYLCASSFSIAGRELFFGEGSRLTVL.

By its share, this clonotype is medium-sized. V is TRBV11-3 and J is TRBJ2-1; TRBD2 aligns across 12 bases. Germline lookup yields CDR1 SGHNT and CDR2 YENEEA. Trimming removed 6 bases from V and 4 bases from J; junction bases left unmatched: 4. CDR3 length: 15 residues. In DNA, the CDR3 is TGTGCCAGCAGTACTAGCGGGAGGAGTTACAATGAGCAGTTCTTC. Its protein is CASSTSGRSYNEQFF.

This rearrangement joins TRBV7-6 to TRBJ2-1, with a weak D call TRBD2 (5 bases). Germline CDR1 reads SGHVS; CDR2 reads FNYEAQ. This CDR3 comprises 13 residues. V lost 3 bases to trimming and J lost 4 bases, with 7 bases between them. The CDR3 region has the DNA TGTGCCAGCAGCTTGAGGGCTTACAATGAGCAGTTCTTC. It is translated as CASSLRAYNEQFF.

This clonotype appeared a few times. V gene TRBV9 combines with J gene TRBJ1-5; D gene ambiguous. CDR1 and CDR2 (germline): SGDLS, YYNGEE. There are 14 residues in the CDR3. V was clipped by 3 bases and J by 7 bases, with 14 bases between them. The CDR3 spells CASSASTGPQPQHF. The CDR3 region has the DNA TGTGCCAGCAGCGCCTCCACCGGTCCCCAGCCCCAGCATTTT. The full variable domain, rest sourced from reference TRBV9 and TRBJ1-5, is DSGVTQTPKHLITATGQRVTLRCSPRSGDLSVYWYQQSLDQGLQFLIQYYNGEERAKGNILERFSAQQFPDLHSELNLSSLELGDSALYFCASSASTGPQPQHFGDGTRLSIL.

This clonotype ranks as medium-sized. The chain carries TRBV11-2 and TRBJ2-3; no firm D call. Germline values: CDR1 SGHAT, CDR2 FQNNGV. This CDR3 is built from 11 residues. The V end lost 5 bases, the J end lost 5 bases, and 5 bases lay between the germline ends. CDR3 in DNA: TGTGCCAGCAGCCGGAGAGATACGCAGTATTTT. Protein sequence: CASSRRDTQYF.

Turning to this clonotype: It may be a read error: a sequence one base away is much more abundant. The V call is TRBV9, the J call TRBJ2-7, with 8 bases matching TRBD1. Germline CDR1 SGDLS, CDR2 YYNGEE. Trimming took 4 bases from V and 5 from J; bases not matched to a gene: 14. The CDR3 runs 16 residues. The CDR3 bases are TGTGCCAGCAGCCCCCGTAGGTCGGACAGGGTGGACGAGCAGTACTTC. Protein product: CASSPRRSDRVDEQYF.

V gene TRBV6-1 combines with J gene TRBJ2-7; 7 nucleotides line up with TRBD2. CDR1 and CDR2 from the germline V gene are MNHNS and SASEGT. The CDR3 contains 14 residues. V gave up 6 bases and J gave up 12 bases; unmatched junction bases: 17. In nucleotides, the CDR3 is TGTGCCAGCAGCATTAGCGGGTTCTCCTACGATCGGTACTTC. Translation gives CASSISGFSYDRYF.

The sample holds many counts of this clonotype. This chain uses TRBV14 with TRBJ2-1; D might be TRBD2 (5 bases). Trimming left V 3 bases short and J 0 bases short, with 30 bases between. CDR3 length equals 22 residues. Germline loops: CDR1 SGHDN, CDR2 FVKESK. CDR3 coding DNA: TGTGCCAGCAGCCAGGAGGCCCGGGCCCGCGGTGGTAGGTTTAGCTCCTACAATGAGCAGTTCTTC. It translates to CASSQEARARGGRFSSYNEQFF.

A word on this clonotype: Being one base from a much bigger clone, this may be a read error. This chain uses TRBV20-1 with TRBJ2-7, with 8 nucleotides matching TRBD1. This CDR3 is 13 amino acids long. CDR1 DFQATT and CDR2 SNEGSKA come from the germline V gene (reference sequence). Trimming at V came to 8 bases and at J to 1 base, leaving 7 bases not matched to a gene. The CDR3 is CSSGGRSSYEQYF. As DNA, the CDR3 is TGCAGTTCAGGGGGCAGGAGTTCCTACGAGCAGTACTTC.

The chain carries TRBV28 and TRBJ2-5, with unresolved D. The germline V gene encodes CDR1 MDHEN and CDR2 SYDVKM. This CDR3 is built from 11 residues. With 5 bases removed from V and 3 bases from J, the gap between germline ends came to 4 bases. CDR3 protein: CASSRKETQYF. The CDR3 nucleotides are TGTGCCAGCAGTAGAAAAGAGACCCAGTACTTC.

The rearrangement links TRBV18 to TRBJ1-5; D unclear. The CDR3 has 13 amino acids. Between the trimmed V and J ends, which lost 3 bases and 7 bases, there was a span of 10 bases. Germline V lookup: CDR1 KGHSH, CDR2 LQKENI. The CDR3 DNA sequence: TGTGCCAGCTCACCCGGGATCTTCCAGCCCCAGCATTTT. Translated: CASSPGIFQPQHF.

This clonotype was observed many times. V usage is TRBV6-1 and J usage is TRBJ1-1; tentative D call: TRBD1 (6 bases). CDR3 length: 14 amino acids. Trimming pared 8 bases from V and 3 bases from J, leaving 16 bases between. Germline V lookup: CDR1 MNHNS, CDR2 SASEGT. CDR3 sequence (DNA): TGTGCCAGCTACTACAGGGATGGTTACACTGAAGCTTTCTTT. Amino acids: CASYYRDGYTEAFF.

Regarding this clonotype: Germline is not matched at one junction end, which may reflect a read error. The genes are TRBV19 and TRBJ2-1; D is possibly TRBD1 (6 bases). From germline, CDR1 is LNHDA and CDR2 SQIVND (reference sequence). This CDR3 has 16 residues. The CDR3 coding sequence is TGTGCCAGTAGCCTGATAGGGGGAAGGTTCTACAAAGAGCAGTTCTTC. Protein product: CASSLIGGRFYKEQFF. Variable domain in full (rest from reference TRBV19 and TRBJ2-1): DGGITQSPKYLFRKEGQNVTLSCEQNLNHDAMYWYRQDPGQGLRLIYYSQIVNDFQKGDIAEGYSVSREKKESFPLTVTSAQKNPTAFYLCASSLIGGRFYKEQFFGPGTRLTVL.

This clonotype was counted at least ten times. As DNA, the CDR3 is TGCAGTGCTAGAGTACAGGGTGGGCATCAGCCCCAGCATTTT. Amino acids: CSARVQGGHQPQHF. V is TRBV20-1 and J is TRBJ1-5, with a possible D match to TRBD1 (6 bases). Looked up from germline, CDR1 is DFQATT and CDR2 is SNEGSKA (reference sequence). V was trimmed by 1 base and J by 5 bases, leaving 12 bases between them. The CDR3 totals 14 residues.

Regarding this clonotype: This clone may be a read error of a much larger clone one base away. The chain uses TRBV20-1 and TRBJ1-1; D gene uncertain. Germline CDR1 and CDR2: DFQATT and SNEGSKA (reference sequence). The CDR3 is made up of 13 amino acids. V was clipped by 2 bases and J by 5 bases, with 12 bases between them. The CDR3 DNA reads as TGCAGTGCTAGACCTGGAGGGAGAACTGAAGCTTTCTTT. It specifies CSARPGGRTEAFF.

There are many counts of this clonotype. The V and J genes are TRBV29-1 and TRBJ1-5, with D uncertain. The V gene's germline CDR1 is SQVTM and CDR2 ANQGSEA. This CDR3 is built from 11 residues. V lost 8 bases, J lost 5 bases, and 10 bases lay in between. The CDR3 DNA reads as TGCAGCACATTTACAGATCAGCCCCAGCATTTT. This encodes CSTFTDQPQHF. Using reference TRBV29-1 and TRBJ1-5 for the parts outside the CDR3, the full variable domain is SAVISQKPSRDICQRGTSLTIQCQVDSQVTMMFWYRQQPGQSLTLIATANQGSEATYESGFVIDKFPISRPNLTFSTLTVSNMSPEDSSIYLCSTFTDQPQHFGDGTRLSIL.

As regards this clonotype: A far larger clone is just one base off, so this is likely a read error. This chain uses TRBV6-4 with TRBJ2-7, with D perhaps TRBD1 (6 bases). The CDR3 sequence is 14 residues long. V was trimmed by 5 bases and J by 4 bases, leaving 15 bases between them. The germline V gene encodes CDR1 MRHNA and CDR2 SNTAGT. CDR3 region: CASSLSGHGYEQYF. CDR3 nucleotide sequence: TGTGCCAGCAGTCTTTCGGGACATGGGTACGAGCAGTACTTC.

The chain links TRBV27 to TRBJ2-7; possibly TRBD1 for D (6 bases). The CDR3 runs to 15 residues. V dropped 6 bases and J dropped 3 bases, with 18 bases sitting between them. Germline V gene lookup returns CDR1 MNHEY and CDR2 SMNVEV (reference sequence). The CDR3 nucleotides are TGTGCCAGCAGGACCGTAAGGGGGTGGGGCTACGAGCAGTACTTC. Translating it yields CASRTVRGWGYEQYF.

For the CDR3, the DNA is TGTGCCAGCCGCGAAGGGACACAGCATACCTACGAGCAGTACTTC. Its protein product is CASREGTQHTYEQYF. The chain combines TRBV2 with TRBJ2-7, with a tentative D call TRBD1 (6 bases). The CDR3 loop spans 15 amino acids. V gave up 8 bases and J gave up 2 bases, with 19 bases separating them. CDR1 is SNHLY, CDR2 FYNNEI, per germline.

This clonotype has a count of ten or more. The J gene is TRBJ2-5, the V gene TRBV2, with 8 bases identical to TRBD1. CDR1 SNHLY and CDR2 FYNNEI come from the germline V gene. The CDR3 spans 14 residues. J was trimmed by 2 bases and V by 4 bases; bases with no gene match: 3. The CDR3 DNA reads TGTGCCAGCAGTGCCTACAGGGGGCAAGAGACCCAGTACTTC. Protein product: CASSAYRGQETQYF.

This clonotype was found a few times. This likely stems from a read error, as it lies one base from a far larger clone. The chain joins TRBV19 to TRBJ2-5; TRBD2 is a possible D gene (5 bases). This CDR3 comprises 14 residues. The germline gives CDR1 LNHDA, CDR2 SQIVND (reference sequence). The CDR3 bases are TGTGCCAGTAGTATTTCGACTGGTTACAATGAGCGGTTCTTC. This encodes CASSISTGYNERFF.

By share, this clonotype counts as large. This rearrangement joins TRBV27 to TRBJ2-1; 7 bases line up with TRBD1. CDR1 and CDR2 (germline): MNHEY, SMNVEV (reference sequence). The CDR3 length is 16 residues. After removal of 5 bases from V and 2 bases from J, the junction contained 9 bases not matched to a gene. For the CDR3, the DNA is TGTGCCAGCAGTGGAGACTGGGACAGTCCCTACAATGAGCAGTTCTTC. Translated, it gives CASSGDWDSPYNEQFF.

The genes are TRBV29-1 and TRBJ2-7; no reliable D call. This CDR3 spans 14 amino acids. V dropped 8 bases and J dropped 2 bases, with 19 bases sitting between them. The germline V gene has CDR1 SQVTM and CDR2 ANQGSEA. CDR3 amino acids: CSIHLGRAPYEQYF. The CDR3 nucleotides are TGCAGCATCCACCTCGGTAGGGCCCCCTACGAGCAGTACTTC.

The chain employs TRBV9 and TRBJ1-4; D possibly corresponds to TRBD1 (5 bases). V was pared by 3 bases and J by 14 bases, with 20 bases between. The CDR3 is 14 residues long. Germline CDR1 and CDR2: SGDLS and YYNGEE. The CDR3, as DNA: TGTGCCAGCAGCGCACAGGTGCGGACAAACGTGCTGTTTTTT. This gives the protein CASSAQVRTNVLFF.

This clonotype came up a few times. A much larger clone lies a single base off, so this may be a read error. This sequence joins TRBV29-1 and TRBJ2-7, with 7 bases aligning to TRBD2. V shed 6 bases and J 10 bases; nucleotides not matched to a gene: 27. The CDR3 extends over 17 amino acids. Germline V gene lookup returns CDR1 SQVTM and CDR2 ANQGSEA. The CDR3 DNA follows: TGCAGCGTGGTGGTAGCGGGTTTCTCCGGTACGCTCCGCGATCAGTACTTC. Translating gives CSVVVAGFSGTLRDQYF.

On this clonotype: The likely explanation is a read error, given a far larger clone one base away. The chain carries TRBV12-3 or TRBV12-4 and TRBJ2-5; D tentatively fits TRBD1 or TRBD2 (5 bases each). The CDR3 is 14 residues long. V was trimmed by 5 bases and J by 3 bases, leaving 13 bases between them. The DNA of the CDR3 is TGTGCCAGCAGTGAGACCGGGACGGAAGAGACCCAGTACTTC. Translating it yields CASSETGTEETQYF.

CDR3 nucleotides: TGTGCCAGCAGTTCGGGTCTGCTAGCGGGATCCTACAATGAGCAGTTCTTC. This gives the protein CASSSGLLAGSYNEQFF. The chain employs TRBV28 and TRBJ2-1, with 9 bases identical to TRBD2. CDR3 length: 17 residues. The V and J ends lost 4 bases and 1 base, in that order; junction bases with no gene match: 8. Germline loops: CDR1 MDHEN, CDR2 SYDVKM.